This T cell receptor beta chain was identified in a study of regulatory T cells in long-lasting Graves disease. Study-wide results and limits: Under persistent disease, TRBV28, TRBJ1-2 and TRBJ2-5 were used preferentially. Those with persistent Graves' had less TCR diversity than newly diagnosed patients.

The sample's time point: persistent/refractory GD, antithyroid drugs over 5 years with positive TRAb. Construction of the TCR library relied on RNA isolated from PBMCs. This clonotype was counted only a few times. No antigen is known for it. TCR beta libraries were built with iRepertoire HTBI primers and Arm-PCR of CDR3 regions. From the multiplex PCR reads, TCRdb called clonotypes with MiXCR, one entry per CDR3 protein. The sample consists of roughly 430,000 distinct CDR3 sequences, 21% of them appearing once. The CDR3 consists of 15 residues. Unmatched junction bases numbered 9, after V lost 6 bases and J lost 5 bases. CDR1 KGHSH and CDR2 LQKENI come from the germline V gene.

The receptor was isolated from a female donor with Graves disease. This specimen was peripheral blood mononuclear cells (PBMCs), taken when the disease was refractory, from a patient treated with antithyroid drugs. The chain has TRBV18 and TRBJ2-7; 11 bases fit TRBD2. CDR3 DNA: TGTGCCAGCTCGCCAACTAGCGGGAGTCGGAACGAGCAGTACTTC. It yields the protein CASSPTSGSRNEQYF. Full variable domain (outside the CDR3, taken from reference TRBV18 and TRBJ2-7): NAGVMQNPRHLVRRRGQEARLRCSPMKGHSHVYWYRQLPEEGLKFMVYLQKENIIDESGMPKERFSAEFPKEGPSILRIQQVVRGDSAAYFCASSPTSGSRNEQYFGPGTRLTVT.